This TCR beta chain emerged from a study of T cell repertoires in cytomegalovirus infection. TCRdb ran MiXCR on the reads and lists one entry per CDR3 protein. Altogether about 450,000 distinct CDR3 sequences are present, about a third being singletons, with the ten largest covering approximately 15%. Looked up from germline, CDR1 is SGHVS and CDR2 is FQNEAQ. The CDR3 runs to 17 residues. This clonotype occurred once. A much larger clone is a single base away; this may be a read error. V usage is TRBV7-8 and J usage is TRBJ2-2; either TRBD1 or TRBD2 may fit D (5 bases each). The sequencing input was PBMCs. This TCR came from a human donor in good health (CMV status not recorded). Some clones in this sample may be carry-over from other donors' samples. DNA for the CDR3: TGTGCCAGCAACTTAATGGGACGCACCGTAGGGACCGGGGAGCTGTTTTTT. Protein product: CASNLMGRTVGTGELFF.